Listed below are T cell receptor beta chains from one sample, sequenced in a study of cytomegalovirus exposure and HLA in healthy donors. The assay was immunoSEQ multiplex PCR, and TCRdb's table has in-frame clones only and misses some. Of about 190,000 clones listed, roughly 80% are singletons. Specimen: PBMCs. Receptors originate from a woman under 40 in good health and CMV-seropositive. CDR3s include the opening cysteine and the closing phenylalanine or tryptophan. A D gene is named only where the DNA matches it firmly. Some rows have no size entry. The others give once, few or many, or a class for an expanded clone.

v_call,d_call,j_call,clone_size,cdr3_nt,cdr3_aa
TRBV7-2,-,TRBJ2-2,-,TGTGCCAGCACCCCGTTACAGCTCACCGGGGAGCTGTTTTTT,CASTPLQLTGELFF
TRBV9,TRBD2,TRBJ2-3,once,TGTGCCAGCAGACTAGCGGGGGCTCCCGGAGATACGCAGTATTTT,CASRLAGAPGDTQYF
TRBV5-6,TRBD2,TRBJ2-5,-,TGTGCCAGCAGCCCCCGTTTCGCGGGGGGGACCCAGTACTTC,CASSPRFAGGTQYF
TRBV5-4,TRBD2,TRBJ2-7,-,TGTGCCAGCAGTTCTATAGCGGGGGCCGGCTCCTACGAGCAGTACTTC,CASSSIAGAGSYEQYF
TRBV6-1,TRBD1,TRBJ2-7,-,TGTGCCAGCAGTCGGACAGGGGGGCCCCGGGGCGAGCAGTACTTC,CASSRTGGPRGEQYF
TRBV21-1,-,TRBJ1-4,-,TGTGCCAGCAGCAGAGCCCCGGGACAGGCGTGTGGAAAACTGTTTTTT,CASSRAPGQACGKLFF
TRBV5-1,TRBD1,TRBJ2-2,-,TGCGCCAGCAGGTGGCAGGGGGCGGCCGGGGAGCTGTTTTTT,CASRWQGAAGELFF
TRBV19,-,TRBJ1-6,-,TGTGCCAGTAGTATTTCGGGTGAAGATTCACCCCTCCACTTT,CASSISGEDSPLHF
TRBV6-6,-,TRBJ1-2,once,TGTGCCAGCAGTTCGCCCTCCAGAGGCCCTCTAGGCTACACCTTC,CASSSPSRGPLGYTF
TRBV6-5,-,TRBJ2-1,once,TGTGCCAGCAGACGGGATTATGAGCAGTTCTTC,CASRRDYEQFF
TRBV3-2,-,TRBJ2-1,-,TGTGCCACCTTTAATGAGCAGTTCTTC,CATFNEQFF
TRBV6-1,-,TRBJ1-4,-,TGTGCCAGCAGTGAACGAGACGGGGGGGGTGAAAAACTGTTTTTT,CASSERDGGGEKLFF
TRBV20-1,-,TRBJ2-5,-,TGCAGTGCCGTGCAGTCAGAGACCCAGTACTTC,CSAVQSETQYF
TRBV27,-,TRBJ2-1,-,TGTGCCAGCAGTTTATCGAACGGTAATGAGCAGTTCTTC,CASSLSNGNEQFF
TRBV19,-,TRBJ2-2,-,TGTGCCAGTAGTTCCCACTTGCTTCACACCGGGGAGCTGTTTTTT,CASSSHLLHTGELFF
TRBV10-2,TRBD2,TRBJ2-2,-,TGCGCCAGCAGTGAAGCGGGAGGGGGCACCGGGGAGCTGTTTTTT,CASSEAGGGTGELFF
TRBV29-1,TRBD1,TRBJ1-1,-,TGCAGCGGAACCGGGACAGGGGTGGACACTGAAGCTTTCTTT,CSGTGTGVDTEAFF
TRBV4-2,-,TRBJ2-4,-,TGTGCCAGCAGCCAAGATTTGGGGAGTCTAGCCAAAAACATTCAGTACTTC,CASSQDLGSLAKNIQYF
TRBV4-3,-,TRBJ1-2,-,TGCGCCAGCAGCCAAGCTAGAAATATGGAAGACTATGGCTACACCTTC,CASSQARNMEDYGYTF
TRBV10-2,-,TRBJ2-7,-,TGCGCCAGCAGTGAGTATGCGGGCGCTCGGGCCCACGAGCAGTACTTC,CASSEYAGARAHEQYF